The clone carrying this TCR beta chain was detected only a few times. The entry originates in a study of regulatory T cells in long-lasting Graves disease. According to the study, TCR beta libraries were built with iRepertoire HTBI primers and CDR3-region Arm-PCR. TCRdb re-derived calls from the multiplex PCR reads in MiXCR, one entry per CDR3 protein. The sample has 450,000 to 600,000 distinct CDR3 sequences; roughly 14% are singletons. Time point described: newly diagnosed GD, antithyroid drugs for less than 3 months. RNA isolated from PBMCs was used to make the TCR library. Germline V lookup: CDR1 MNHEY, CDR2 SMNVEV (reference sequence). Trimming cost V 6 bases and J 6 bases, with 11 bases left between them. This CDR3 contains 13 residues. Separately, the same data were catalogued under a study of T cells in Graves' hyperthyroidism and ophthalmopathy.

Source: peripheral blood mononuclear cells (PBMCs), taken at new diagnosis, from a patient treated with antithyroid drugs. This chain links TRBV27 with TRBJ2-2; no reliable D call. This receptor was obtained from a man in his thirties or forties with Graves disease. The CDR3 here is CASRPPGSGELFF. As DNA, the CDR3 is TGTGCCAGCAGACCCCCGGGTTCCGGGGAGCTGTTTTTT.